This T cell receptor (beta chain) was recovered during a study of T cells in Graves' hyperthyroidism and ophthalmopathy. Study-wide results and limits: Blood also held most thyroid clonotypes expanded beyond 0.001. A model using 13 V-J features told ophthalmopathy apart from stable hyperthyroidism.

Exclusion of a patient resulted from uncontrolled infection, other autoimmune disease, pregnancy or lactation. Clinicians diagnosed patients from clinical symptoms, serum thyroxine and TRAb, thyroid ultrasound and orbital computed tomography. RNA transcripts provided the source from which TCR beta CDR3 regions were amplified. First-round RT-PCR of the TCR CDR3 relied on the HTBI primer set. From the multiplex PCR reads, TCRdb called clonotypes with MiXCR, one entry per CDR3 protein. The sample includes about 710,000 distinct CDR3 sequences, about 15% of them seen just once. This clonotype was seen ten or more times. Its specificity is unknown. The sequenced sample consisted of blood. This sequence originates from a man aged 18 to 30 with Graves' hyperthyroidism.

CDR3 sequence: CASSDVGGQAQQFF. CDR3 DNA: TGTGCCAGCAGTGACGTGGGTGGGCAGGCTCAGCAGTTCTTC. V gene TRBV2 combines with J gene TRBJ2-1; D unresolved. This CDR3 comprises 14 residues. Germline CDR1 and CDR2: SNHLY and FYNNEI. Trimming took 3 bases from V and 11 from J, leaving 17 bases between them. Filled out from reference TRBV2 and TRBJ2-1, the complete variable domain reads EPEVTQTPSHQVTQMGQEVILRCVPISNHLYFYWYRQILGQKVEFLVSFYNNEISEKSEIFDDQFSVERPDGSNFTLKIRSTKLEDSAMYFCASSDVGGQAQQFFGPGTRLTVL.